Reported below is one T cell receptor beta chain. Participants had their cohort set by participant-reported clinical history. The entry originates in a study of blood T cell repertoires in COVID-19. Original data processing: From reference gene primer amplification, estimates of nucleated cell counts were derived. The repertoire was sequenced with immunoSEQ multiplex PCR; TCRdb's copy has only in-frame clones and lacks some. That table is the source of V, J and clone size, and D and trimming were worked out from the DNA. The data contain some 460,000 clones, around 87% of them singletons. The specimen sequenced was PBMCs or T cells enriched from blood (not recorded which). The receptor's source is a woman under 30 who had recovered from COVID-19.

CDR3 coding DNA: TGTGCCAGCAGTGGGGACAGGGGAACTGAAGCTTTCTTT. Translated, it gives CASSGDRGTEAFF. The J gene is TRBJ1-1, the V gene TRBV12-3 or TRBV12-4; 10 bases align to TRBD1. V lost 5 bases to trimming and J lost 5 bases; unmatched junction nucleotides: 2. The CDR3 consists of 13 residues.